Presented here are 2 T cell receptor beta chains from one specimen sequenced in a study of cytomegalovirus exposure and HLA in healthy donors (TCRdb year 2017). Receptor libraries were prepared by the immunoSEQ multiplex PCR assay. For the multiplex PCR, a mixture combining 60 forward primers for TCR Vbeta segments and 13 reverse primers for TCR Jbeta segments was used. The source is immuneACCESS, and TCRdb retained only in-frame sequences with V and J called. Part of the clones is not carried over; for the studies checked, unresolved V genes explain less than half of this, and the remainder is unexplained. The sample data list 50,000 to 65,000 clones, and 70% to 75% of these were observed just once. The top ten hold under 6% of the sample. Sequencing was done on a sample of PBMCs. The receptors come from a woman aged 25 to 39 in good health and CMV-seronegative.

This clone was detected only once. The chain employs TRBV19 and TRBJ1-1, with D unresolved. Trimming removed 1 base at V and 6 bases at J, with 15 bases between. This CDR3 region has 15 residues. Germline assignment: CDR1 LNHDA and CDR2 SQIVND (reference sequence). The CDR3 region is CASSIVGHSEAEAFF. CDR3 sequence (DNA): TGTGCCAGTAGTATAGTGGGTCACTCTGAGGCTGAAGCTTTCTTT.

In DNA form, the CDR3 reads TGTGCCAGCAGCCCATGGGGCCAAAGCTCTGGAAACACCATATATTTT. The encoded protein is CASSPWGQSSGNTIYF. V usage is TRBV28 and J usage is TRBJ1-3, with a tentative D call TRBD1 (5 bases). The CDR3 totals 16 residues. Germline CDR1 reads MDHEN; CDR2 reads SYDVKM. Trimming removed 6 bases at V and 0 bases at J, with 15 bases between. Complete variable domain (other parts from reference TRBV28 and TRBJ1-3): DVKVTQSSRYLVKRTGEKVFLECVQDMDHENMFWYRQDPGLGLRLIYFSYDVKMKEKGDIPEGYSVSREKKERFSLILESASTNQTSMYLCASSPWGQSSGNTIYFGEGSWLTVV.